The sequence of this TCR beta chain was determined in a study of Graves' ophthalmopathy and Graves' hyperthyroidism. The length of the CDR3 is 15 residues. The V gene lost 8 bases and the J gene lost 5 bases, with 18 bases spanning the gap. Germline CDR1 reads MNHNY; CDR2 reads SVGAGI (reference sequence). This clonotype was observed at least ten times. The antigen remains unidentified. Study-wide findings and caveats: Most expanded clonotypes from thyroid (those above 0.001 frequency) were also found in blood. At approximately 70% sensitivity and approximately 78% specificity, the model predicted progression of the ophthalmopathy.

Other autoimmune disease, uncontrolled infection, pregnancy and lactation led to exclusion. From RNA, the CDR3 regions of TCR beta chains were amplified and sequenced. The first-round RT-PCR employed HTBI primers together with the Qiagen OneStep RT-PCR kit. A multiplex PCR was then performed as the second round. TCRdb reanalysed the multiplex PCR reads using MiXCR and keeps one entry per CDR3 protein. The sample holds over a million distinct CDR3 sequences, 36% seen once. The rearrangement uses TRBV6-6 and TRBJ1-4; D is unresolved. This sequence originates from an adult man with Graves' hyperthyroidism. Source material: peripheral blood or thyroid tissue (not recorded which). CDR3 nucleotide sequence: TGTGCCAGCTCGGCCCACATGGGGTCCAATGAAAAACTGTTTTTT. Its translation is CASSAHMGSNEKLFF.